This T cell receptor beta chain was identified in a study of shared clonotypes between healthy human individuals. Method: immunoSEQ multiplex PCR; TCRdb's copy keeps in-frame clones and lacks some. The sample records fewer than 1.4 million clones, about 80% being singletons. This clone was seen at least ten times. Only Caucasian adults living in Nashville, Tennessee made up the donor group. The CDR3 spans 15 residues. The ends lost 3 bases at V and 2 bases at J; junction bases unmatched: 2. Per germline, CDR1 LNHNV and CDR2 YYDKDF (reference sequence). The sample consisted of memory CD4+ T cells from PBMCs. Subset indicated: CD45RA-negative fraction. The chain recombines TRBV15 with TRBJ2-7, with TRBD1 matching 12 bases. This sequence was found in a man aged 18 to 35 in good health. Some clones in this sample may be carry-over from other donors' samples. The CDR3 bases are TGTGCCACCAGCAGGGGACAGGGGGCAACCTACGAGCAGTACTTC. It specifies CATSRGQGATYEQYF.